The 13 T cell receptor beta chains below all came from one sample that was sequenced in a study of T-cell reconstitution after alpha-beta-depleted transplantation in children. Unique molecular identifiers were incorporated into the prepared TCRbeta library. TCRdb independently ran MiXCR on the PCR reads; one entry per CDR3 protein. Found here are 700,000 to 950,000 distinct CDR3 sequences, roughly 15% of them singletons; the top ten hold just under 5%. The source material was PBMCs, mostly from graft donor cells, sampled 360 days after TCRalphabeta/CD19-depleted stem cell transplant. The receptors were gathered from a male patient aged 5 to 17 who had a stem cell transplant for acute lymphoblastic leukemia, so the T cells may come from the graft donor.

This clonotype was detected a few times. The V gene is TRBV29-1, the J gene TRBJ2-7; tentatively, D is TRBD2 (6 bases). The CDR3 extends over 15 amino acids. V was pared by 6 bases and J by 2 bases, with 20 bases between. CDR1 and CDR2 (germline): SQVTM, ANQGSEA. The CDR3 sequence is CSVVETNGGAYEQYF. In DNA form, the CDR3 reads TGCAGCGTCGTAGAAACTAACGGCGGGGCCTACGAGCAGTACTTC.

This clonotype was observed many times. The chain has TRBV12-3 or TRBV12-4 and TRBJ2-5; D tentatively fits TRBD1 or TRBD2 (5 bases each). V shed 6 bases and J shed 0 bases, with 17 bases lying between them. The CDR3 sequence is 16 residues long. Here the CDR3 reads CASSRYPGRNQETQYF. The CDR3 nucleotides read TGTGCCAGCAGCCGATATCCGGGACGGAACCAAGAGACCCAGTACTTC.

The J gene is TRBJ2-3, the V gene TRBV28, with TRBD2 matching over 11 bases. V lost 8 bases, J lost 4 bases, and 8 bases stayed unmatched. This CDR3 has 15 amino acids. From germline, CDR1 is MDHEN and CDR2 SYDVKM. The CDR3 reads CASAETSGTADTQYF. The DNA for the CDR3 is TGTGCCAGCGCTGAGACTAGCGGGACGGCAGATACGCAGTATTTT.

Many counts were recorded for this clonotype. The rearrangement joins TRBV4-1 to TRBJ2-1; D call uncertain. With 1 base removed from V and 5 bases from J, the gap between germline ends came to 12 bases. This CDR3 contains 15 residues. The V gene's germline CDR1 is MGHRA and CDR2 YSYEKL. The CDR3 loop is CASSQAFYEDNEQFF. CDR3 sequence (DNA): TGCGCCAGCAGCCAAGCGTTCTACGAAGACAATGAGCAGTTCTTC.

This clonotype has more than one count but fewer than ten. V is TRBV11-2 and J is TRBJ2-1; 9 nucleotides match TRBD2. Germline V lookup: CDR1 SGHAT, CDR2 FQNNGV. Unmatched junction bases numbered 7, after V lost 5 bases and J lost 5 bases. The CDR3 length is 15 residues. The CDR3 DNA reads as TGTGCCAGCAGCCGTAGCGGGAGTATCGACAATGAGCAGTTCTTC. Its protein is CASSRSGSIDNEQFF.

This clonotype was observed a handful of times. V gene TRBV7-3 combines with J gene TRBJ2-1, with 10 bases matching TRBD1. V trimming: 6 bases; J trimming: 0 bases; junction bases outside the gene matches: 5. CDR3 length: 16 residues. The germline CDR1 and CDR2 sequences are SGHTA and FQGTGA. This CDR3 is CASRPGTGDSYNEQFF. CDR3 DNA: TGTGCCAGCAGACCAGGGACAGGGGACTCCTACAATGAGCAGTTCTTC.

This clonotype appeared many times. V is TRBV11-2 and J is TRBJ2-5; a possible D gene is TRBD2 (6 bases). V was pared by 5 bases and J by 5 bases, with 9 bases between. CDR1 and CDR2 from the germline V gene are SGHAT and FQNNGV. CDR3 size: 12 residues. CDR3 coding DNA: TGTGCCAGCAGCCCGGGGGTGGAGACCCAGTACTTC. Its protein product is CASSPGVETQYF.

The chain links TRBV12-3 or TRBV12-4 to TRBJ1-5; D not resolved. Trimming left V 8 bases short and J 0 bases short, with 14 bases between. The CDR3 has 15 residues. The chain's CDR3 is CASAVRANSNQPQHF. The CDR3 DNA reads TGTGCCAGCGCAGTGAGGGCGAATAGCAATCAGCCCCAGCATTTT.

This clonotype was counted a few times. The gene calls are TRBV4-3 and TRBJ2-1; 12 bases align to TRBD2. The V gene end was trimmed by 4 bases and the J gene end by 1 base; junction bases not matched to a gene: 23. Germline V gene data show CDR1 as LGHNA and CDR2 as YSLEER. The CDR3 has 23 residues. The CDR3 loop is CASSLRRLAGGTFGNNSYNEQFF. Here the CDR3 DNA reads TGCGCCAGCAGCCTAAGGCGGCTAGCGGGAGGGACGTTCGGGAACAATTCCTACAATGAGCAGTTCTTC.

This clonotype was observed a few times. The chain recombines TRBV27 with TRBJ1-5; 7 positions match TRBD1. J lost 0 bases, V lost 2 bases, and 13 bases had no gene match. The CDR3 covers 19 residues. The germline gives CDR1 MNHEY, CDR2 SMNVEV (reference sequence). CDR3 bases: TGTGCCAGCAGTTTAGGCGCGACAGGGTGGGGGTATAGCAATCAGCCCCAGCATTTT. Protein sequence: CASSLGATGWGYSNQPQHF.

This rearrangement joins TRBV11-2 to TRBJ2-2; 13 nucleotides agree with TRBD2. Germline loops: CDR1 SGHAT, CDR2 FQNNGV. Trimming removed 3 bases from V and 8 bases from J; junction bases left unmatched: 6. The length of the CDR3 is 16 residues. The CDR3 DNA sequence: TGTGCCAGCAGCTTTGGACTAGCGGGAGTCGGGGGGGAGCTGTTTTTT. Translation: CASSFGLAGVGGELFF.

The genes are TRBV2 and TRBJ2-3, with TRBD2 identical over 12 bases. The CDR3 sequence is 16 residues long. With 7 bases clipped from V and 0 bases from J, the junction kept 5 bases outside the gene matches. Per germline, CDR1 SNHLY and CDR2 FYNNEI. As DNA, the CDR3 is TGTGCCAGCACCCTCGGACTAGCGGGAAGCACAGATACGCAGTATTTT. Residues: CASTLGLAGSTDTQYF.

The V call is TRBV18, the J call TRBJ2-5, with a tentative D call TRBD1 (5 bases). CDR3 size: 15 residues. The ends were cut back, 3 bases at V and 2 bases at J, with 13 bases in the middle. Germline assignment: CDR1 KGHSH and CDR2 LQKENI. The CDR3 coding sequence is TGTGCCAGCTCACCTCAGGGTCCCCCTCAAGAGACCCAGTACTTC. Its protein product is CASSPQGPPQETQYF.